This passage covers 5 T cell receptor beta chains from one sample sequenced in a study of identical twins. TCRdb reprocessed the 5' RACE reads with MiXCR, giving one entry per CDR3 protein. The repertoire includes under 250,000 distinct CDR3 sequences, more than 9.5% of them detected once, and 4% to 5% sits in the top ten. These records were also assigned to another study, of yellow fever vaccine responses in identical twins.

The sequenced sample consisted of memory (CD45RO+) T cells sorted from blood. The receptors were sampled from a woman aged 18-30 years in good health.

The chain uses TRBV29-1 and TRBJ2-1; D is uncertain. Germline values: CDR1 SQVTM, CDR2 ANQGSEA. V lost 5 bases and J lost 9, with 14 bases in between. This CDR3 comprises 12 residues. The chain's CDR3 is CSVKTQGGEQFF. CDR3 in DNA: TGCAGCGTTAAGACCCAAGGCGGTGAGCAGTTCTTC.

Written as DNA, the CDR3 is TGTGCCAGCAGCCCCAGGGAATCTGGGGCCAACGTCCTGACTTTC. As protein: CASSPRESGANVLTF. This rearrangement joins TRBV9 to TRBJ2-6; maybe TRBD1 (5 bases). Germline-derived CDR1 and CDR2 are SGDLS and YYNGEE. The CDR3 is 15 residues long. V lost 4 bases and J 1 base, leaving 9 bases between the germline ends.

This clonotype was counted many times. V and J are TRBV20-1 and TRBJ2-7, with unresolved D. The ends were cut back, 6 bases at V and 3 bases at J, with 12 bases in the middle. CDR1 DFQATT and CDR2 SNEGSKA come from the germline V gene (reference sequence). CDR3 size: 12 residues. This CDR3 is CSASHGRYEQYF. CDR3 bases: TGCAGTGCCTCCCACGGACGCTACGAGCAGTACTTC.

This rearrangement joins TRBV28 to TRBJ1-1; TRBD1 might be the D (5 bases). This CDR3 region has 13 residues. From germline, CDR1 is MDHEN and CDR2 SYDVKM. V lost 6 bases to trimming and J lost 4 bases, with 12 bases between them. DNA for the CDR3: TGTGCCAGCAGGCGAGGGGTTGTCACTGAAGCTTTCTTT. As protein: CASRRGVVTEAFF.

The chain combines TRBV7-2 with TRBJ2-1; D not resolved. Germline V CDR1 and CDR2: SGHTA, FQGNSA. The CDR3 totals 12 residues. V lost 2 bases, J lost 9 bases, and 8 bases lay in between. The CDR3 DNA is TGTGCCAGCAGCTTACGACAAGGTGAGCAGTTCTTC. It translates to CASSLRQGEQFF.